The 13 T cell receptor beta chains in this list originate from one sample, sequenced in a study of cytotoxic CD8 clonotypes in ibrutinib-treated CLL. Profiled with immunoSEQ multiplex PCR; TCRdb holds only in-frame clones, not every one. The data show around 250,000 clones, under 80% seen once. The sample in question was PBMCs, obtained after 24 months of ibrutinib treatment. These receptors came from a human donor with chronic lymphocytic leukemia.

The V gene is TRBV28, the J gene TRBJ1-2; D is perhaps TRBD1 (5 bases). Deletions cut 2 bases from V and 0 bases from J, with 7 bases between. Germline CDR1 is MDHEN and CDR2 is SYDVKM. The CDR3 has 14 amino acids. The CDR3 loop reads CASSLSRANYGYTF. CDR3 nucleotides: TGTGCCAGCAGTTTAAGCAGGGCTAACTATGGCTACACCTTC.

The DNA for the CDR3 is TGTGCCAGCAGTCCCCTCCAACAGTGGGCCTACGAGCAGTACTTC. It yields the protein CASSPLQQWAYEQYF. This rearrangement joins TRBV27 to TRBJ2-7; D remains ambiguous. Germline-derived CDR1 and CDR2 are MNHEY and SMNVEV (reference sequence). This CDR3 has 15 residues. V was shortened by 5 bases and J by 2 bases, with 16 bases between the two germline ends.

V usage is TRBV5-1 and J usage is TRBJ2-7, with 9 nucleotides matching TRBD1. The germline V gene encodes CDR1 SGHRS and CDR2 YFSETQ. V trimming: 3 bases; J trimming: 2 bases; junction bases outside the gene matches: 6. This CDR3 spans 15 amino acids. CDR3 sequence: CASSSTGTGTYEQYF. CDR3 in DNA: TGCGCCAGCAGCTCTACCGGGACAGGGACCTACGAGCAGTACTTC.

This chain connects TRBV19 to TRBJ2-1; 15 nucleotides line up with TRBD2. The trim removed 4 bases at V and 9 bases at J, leaving 7 bases unmatched. Germline V CDR1 and CDR2: LNHDA, SQIVND (reference sequence). The CDR3 has 16 amino acids. This CDR3 reads CASSTRTSGGAGEQFF. The DNA of the CDR3 is TGTGCCAGTAGTACCAGGACTAGCGGGGGGGCCGGTGAGCAGTTCTTC.

This chain connects TRBV4-2 to TRBJ2-1; 10 nucleotides align to TRBD2. Trimming at V came to 1 base and at J to 7 bases, leaving 10 bases not matched to a gene. The CDR3 loop spans 17 amino acids. CDR1 and CDR2 from the germline V gene are LGHNA and YNFKEQ. DNA for the CDR3: TGTGCCAGCAGCCAAGGTGAGGCTAGCGGGAGTGGGAATGAGCAGTTCTTC. As protein: CASSQGEASGSGNEQFF.

The chain combines TRBV7-8 with TRBJ2-7; D uncertain. The CDR3 is 12 amino acids. V was cut by 1 base and J by 5 bases, with 6 bases left in between. Germline V CDR1 and CDR2: SGHVS, FQNEAQ. CDR3 amino acids: CASSLGVHEQYF. The CDR3 DNA follows: TGTGCCAGCAGCTTAGGGGTCCACGAGCAGTACTTC.

This clone occurred a few times. V gene TRBV19 combines with J gene TRBJ1-1; D call uncertain. Trimming removed 9 bases at V and 1 base at J, with 9 bases between. CDR3 length: 12 residues. Germline CDR1 LNHDA, CDR2 SQIVND (reference sequence). This CDR3 reads CASRFGNTEAFF. For the CDR3, the DNA is TGTGCCAGCCGATTCGGGAACACTGAAGCTTTCTTT.

This clone appeared a single time. This chain joins TRBV19 and TRBJ2-5, with 8 positions matching TRBD1. V gave up 6 bases and J gave up 4 bases; unmatched junction bases: 10. The germline V gene encodes CDR1 LNHDA and CDR2 SQIVND (reference sequence). This CDR3 has 15 amino acids. CDR3 coding DNA: TGTGCCAGTAGGGACACAGGGGGTAACGGAGAGACCCAGTACTTC. This gives the protein CASRDTGGNGETQYF.

This clone appeared once. The gene calls are TRBV7-3 and TRBJ2-3; D is uncertain. The ends were cut back, 2 bases at V and 5 bases at J, with 5 bases in the middle. Germline loops: CDR1 SGHTA, CDR2 FQGTGA. The CDR3 is 12 residues long. CDR3 in amino acids: CASSLQQDTQYF. CDR3 in DNA: TGTGCCAGCAGCTTACAGCAAGATACGCAGTATTTT.

The chain uses TRBV5-6 and TRBJ1-2; D is unclear. Germline assignment: CDR1 SGHDT and CDR2 YYEEEE. V was clipped by 0 bases and J by 8 bases, with 11 bases between them. The CDR3 has 13 amino acids. The CDR3 here is CASSLVSVNGYTF. CDR3 coding DNA: TGTGCCAGCAGCTTGGTTTCGGTAAACGGCTACACCTTC.

V is TRBV4-2 and J is TRBJ2-3, with TRBD2 identical over 9 bases. Germline trimming cut 4 bases from V and 1 base from J; bases unmatched to any gene: 9. The CDR3 spans 17 residues. Germline CDR1 LGHNA, CDR2 YNFKEQ. The CDR3 bases are TGTGCCAGCAGCCCGGAACTAGCGGGCCTCGGCACAGATACGCAGTATTTT. It specifies CASSPELAGLGTDTQYF.

The chain uses TRBV2 and TRBJ2-7; 8 bases line up with TRBD1. Unmatched junction bases numbered 2, after V lost 4 bases and J lost 6 bases. The CDR3 is made up of 12 amino acids. CDR1 and CDR2 (germline): SNHLY, FYNNEI. CDR3 in amino acids: CASSGDRGEQYF. CDR3 nucleotide sequence: TGTGCCAGCAGTGGAGACAGGGGCGAGCAGTACTTC.

The rearrangement links TRBV5-1 to TRBJ2-1; D possibly corresponds to TRBD2 (6 bases). Germline loops: CDR1 SGHRS, CDR2 YFSETQ. The CDR3 consists of 13 residues. The ends were cut back, 1 base at V and 8 bases at J, with 10 bases in the middle. The CDR3 here is CASSLTGVYEQFF. The CDR3 nucleotides are TGCGCCAGCAGCTTGACGGGAGTATATGAGCAGTTCTTC.